The 21 T cell receptor beta chains below all came from one sample that was sequenced in a study of shared clonotypes between healthy human individuals. The table came from immunoSEQ multiplex PCR; TCRdb's copy has only in-frame clones and leaves some out. In the table there are 1 million to 1.3 million clones, 75% to 85% of which are singletons. The sample consisted of memory CD4+ T cells from PBMCs. Subset: CD45RA-negative fraction. The receptors originated from a man between 18 and 35 years old in good health. Some clones in this sample may be carry-over from other donors' samples.

The CDR3 reads CASSPGTGAVEAFF. The CDR3 DNA reads as TGTGCCAGCAGTCCCGGCACAGGGGCGGTTGAAGCTTTCTTT. The genes are TRBV27 and TRBJ1-1; 7 bases match TRBD1. The CDR3 extends over 14 amino acids. The trim removed 5 bases at V and 7 bases at J, leaving 10 bases unmatched. In germline, CDR1 is MNHEY, CDR2 SMNVEV (reference sequence).

The genes are TRBV9 and TRBJ2-2; no clear D. V gave up 0 bases and J gave up 0 bases, with 12 bases separating them. Germline CDR1 SGDLS, CDR2 YYNGEE. The CDR3 consists of 17 residues. The chain's CDR3 is CASSVDPAHTNTGELFF. The CDR3 DNA reads as TGTGCCAGCAGCGTAGATCCAGCACATACGAACACCGGGGAGCTGTTTTTT.

The V call is TRBV11-3, the J call TRBJ2-2; the D is unclear. Germline V gene lookup returns CDR1 SGHNT and CDR2 YENEEA. This CDR3 region has 14 residues. V was shortened by 6 bases and J by 4 bases, with 12 bases between the two germline ends. The CDR3 coding sequence is TGTGCCAGCAGTCTAGATTCGGGCACCGGGGAGCTGTTTTTT. Amino acid sequence: CASSLDSGTGELFF.

The rearrangement uses TRBV28 and TRBJ2-7, with 10 bases lining up with TRBD2. CDR1 and CDR2 (germline): MDHEN, SYDVKM. V shed 8 bases and J 2 bases; nucleotides not matched to a gene: 6. The CDR3 is made up of 14 amino acids. The CDR3 DNA follows: TGTGCCAGCTTCGGAGCGGGAGGGACCTACGAGCAGTACTTC. Translating it yields CASFGAGGTYEQYF.

V gene TRBV7-2 combines with J gene TRBJ2-1; D ambiguous. The CDR3 covers 15 residues. Trimming left V 0 bases short and J 3 bases short, with 9 bases between. Germline V lookup: CDR1 SGHTA, CDR2 FQGNSA. CDR3 amino acids: CASSLATAFYNEQFF. In DNA, the CDR3 is TGTGCCAGCAGCTTAGCAACCGCGTTCTACAATGAGCAGTTCTTC.

This clone showed up just once. The rearrangement joins TRBV9 to TRBJ2-7; 8 bases align to TRBD1. Unmatched junction bases numbered 4, after V lost 0 bases and J lost 2 bases. Germline V gene lookup returns CDR1 SGDLS and CDR2 YYNGEE. The CDR3 is 15 amino acids. The CDR3 reads CASSVGTGSPYEQYF. The CDR3, as DNA: TGTGCCAGCAGCGTAGGGACAGGGTCCCCCTACGAGCAGTACTTC.

The chain combines TRBV18 with TRBJ2-7, with D possibly matching TRBD2 (6 bases). Germline lookup yields CDR1 KGHSH and CDR2 LQKENI. V lost 6 bases, J lost 6 bases, and 15 bases lay in between. The CDR3 sequence is 13 residues long. Written as DNA, the CDR3 is TGTGCCAGCTCTTCCGCGGGATTCAGCGAGCAGTACTTC. Its translation is CASSSAGFSEQYF.

The chain recombines TRBV28 with TRBJ2-3; unclear D gene. Germline V gene data show CDR1 as MDHEN and CDR2 as SYDVKM. The CDR3 has 14 amino acids. The germline V and J ends were trimmed by 6 bases and 4 bases, with 14 bases remaining between them. CDR3 loop: CASRTRRGADTQYF. CDR3 in DNA: TGTGCCAGCAGAACCCGACGTGGGGCAGATACGCAGTATTTT.

A remark on this clone: Other DNA sequences within the sample encode an identical CDR3. The genes are TRBV5-4 and TRBJ1-4; 9 bases agree with TRBD1. The CDR3 has 14 residues. Germline V gene data show CDR1 as SGHNT and CDR2 as YYREEE (reference sequence). The V segment lost 4 bases and the J segment 5 bases; nucleotides outside the gene matches: 3. The CDR3 DNA sequence: TGTGCCAGCAGCCGCGGGACAGGGAATGAAAAACTGTTTTTT. Translated: CASSRGTGNEKLFF. Looking up the rest from reference TRBV5-4 and TRBJ1-4 gives the full variable domain: ETGVTQSPTHLIKTRGQQVTLRCSSQSGHNTVSWYQQALGQGPQFIFQYYREEENGRGNFPPRFSGLQFPNYSSELNVNALELDDSALYLCASSRGTGNEKLFFGSGTQLSVL.

The V gene is TRBV5-1, the J gene TRBJ2-1; a weak D match, TRBD2 (6 bases). This CDR3 is 15 amino acids long. Germline-derived CDR1 and CDR2 are SGHRS and YFSETQ. Deletions cut 2 bases from V and 2 bases from J, with 11 bases between. CDR3 amino acids: CASSFSGVTYNEQFF. CDR3 nucleotide sequence: TGCGCCAGCAGCTTTTCGGGAGTAACCTACAATGAGCAGTTCTTC. Full variable domain (missing parts from reference TRBV5-1 and TRBJ2-1): KAGVTQTPRYLIKTRGQQVTLSCSPISGHRSVSWYQQTPGQGLQFLFEYFSETQRNKGNFPGRFSGRQFSNSRSEMNVSTLELGDSALYLCASSFSGVTYNEQFFGPGTRLTVL.

Comments on this clone: The sample holds other DNA sequences that translate to the same CDR3. This chain uses TRBV7-8 with TRBJ1-3; D gene uncertain. CDR3 length equals 16 residues. The germline V and J ends were trimmed by 1 base and 0 bases, with 10 bases remaining between them. CDR1 and CDR2 (germline): SGHVS, FQNEAQ. The CDR3 sequence is CASSLVAAYSGNTIYF. CDR3 bases: TGTGCCAGCAGCTTAGTCGCAGCCTACTCTGGAAACACCATATATTTT.

The chain combines TRBV4-2 with TRBJ2-5; D unclear. From germline, CDR1 is LGHNA and CDR2 YNFKEQ. This CDR3 has 12 residues. Trimming took 1 base from V and 5 from J, leaving 5 bases between them. The CDR3 DNA reads as TGTGCCAGCAGCCAAGTTGACGAGACCCAGTACTTC. Its translation: CASSQVDETQYF.

This rearrangement joins TRBV11-2 to TRBJ2-2; D may match TRBD1 or TRBD2 (6 bases each). V shed 7 bases and J shed 7 bases, with 19 bases lying between them. The V gene's germline CDR1 is SGHAT and CDR2 FQNNGV. The CDR3 extends over 15 amino acids. CDR3 sequence reads: CASTLGGWEVGELFF. In nucleotides, the CDR3 is TGTGCCAGCACCTTGGGGGGCTGGGAGGTCGGGGAGCTGTTTTTT. The entire variable domain, with the rest obtained from reference TRBV11-2 and TRBJ2-2, is as follows: EAGVAQSPRYKIIEKRQSVAFWCNPISGHATLYWYQQILGQGPKLLIQFQNNGVVDDSQLPKDRFSAERLKGVDSTLKIQPAKLEDSAVYLCASTLGGWEVGELFFGEGSRLTVL.

The rearrangement links TRBV6-1 to TRBJ1-3, with TRBD1 as a possible D gene (6 bases). Trimming shortened V by 9 bases and J by 4 bases, and 16 bases separated the two germline ends. Germline CDR1 reads MNHNS; CDR2 reads SASEGT. The CDR3 covers 14 residues. For the CDR3, the DNA is TGTGCCAGACAGGGTTCTTCGACGGGAAACACCATATATTTT. Translation gives CARQGSSTGNTIYF.

A single count supports this clone. This chain links TRBV5-4 with TRBJ1-2; D is possibly TRBD1 (6 bases). Germline loops: CDR1 SGHNT, CDR2 YYREEE (reference sequence). The CDR3 is 13 amino acids. The V gene lost 5 bases and the J gene lost 6 bases, with 14 bases spanning the gap. The CDR3 region has the DNA TGTGCCAGCAGATTACAGGGAGGGGATGGCTACACCTTC. Protein sequence: CASRLQGGDGYTF.

The gene calls are TRBV25-1 and TRBJ1-2; 10 nucleotides line up with TRBD1. V trimming: 5 bases; J trimming: 4 bases; junction bases outside the gene matches: 10. CDR1 MGHDK and CDR2 SYGVNS come from the germline V gene. The CDR3 has 16 amino acids. The CDR3 loop is CASSRNEGTGVYGYTF. Here the CDR3 DNA reads TGTGCCAGCAGTAGAAATGAAGGGACAGGGGTCTATGGCTACACCTTC.

This clone was observed once. In the same sample, other DNA sequences code for this CDR3. V is TRBV4-3 and J is TRBJ2-3; 11 bases line up with TRBD2. The V gene's germline CDR1 is LGHNA and CDR2 YSLEER. The CDR3 sequence is 18 residues long. The V segment lost 7 bases and the J segment 3 bases; nucleotides outside the gene matches: 15. The CDR3 region is CASNGTSGSWGGTDTQYF. The CDR3 DNA reads as TGCGCCAGCAACGGGACTAGCGGAAGCTGGGGGGGTACAGATACGCAGTATTTT.

The chain carries TRBV20-1 and TRBJ2-5; D might be TRBD2 (5 bases). The CDR3 spans 11 residues. The germline V gene has CDR1 DFQATT and CDR2 SNEGSKA (reference sequence). V dropped 3 bases and J dropped 5 bases, with 7 bases sitting between them. CDR3: CSASQRETQYF. The DNA for the CDR3 is TGCAGTGCTAGCCAGCGGGAGACCCAGTACTTC.

In the case of this clone: Other DNA sequences in the same sample also yield this CDR3. The chain couples TRBV5-1 to TRBJ2-5, with D possibly TRBD1 on 6 matching bases. Trimming cost V 0 bases and J 2 bases, with 11 bases left between them. Germline CDR1 is SGHRS and CDR2 is YFSETQ. CDR3 length: 15 residues. The CDR3 DNA follows: TGCGCCAGCAGCTTGGCCGGGACACTGCAAGAGACCCAGTACTTC. Protein: CASSLAGTLQETQYF. Filled out from reference TRBV5-1 and TRBJ2-5, the complete variable domain reads KAGVTQTPRYLIKTRGQQVTLSCSPISGHRSVSWYQQTPGQGLQFLFEYFSETQRNKGNFPGRFSGRQFSNSRSEMNVSTLELGDSALYLCASSLAGTLQETQYFGPGTRLLVL.

This clone has a handful of counts. The chain employs TRBV7-3 and TRBJ1-1; no clear D. Germline CDR1 is SGHTA and CDR2 is FQGTGA. The CDR3 is made up of 13 amino acids. The V and J ends lost 1 base and 5 bases respectively, with 8 bases between them. For the CDR3, the DNA is TGTGCCAGCAGCTTAAAGGTCCGGACTGAAGCTTTCTTT. Protein product: CASSLKVRTEAFF.

This chain joins TRBV27 and TRBJ2-1; D is perhaps TRBD1 or TRBD2 (5 bases each). The CDR3 consists of 15 residues. The germline V and J ends were trimmed by 5 bases and 8 bases, with 19 bases remaining between them. CDR1 MNHEY and CDR2 SMNVEV come from the germline V gene (reference sequence). DNA of the CDR3: TGTGCCAGCAGTCCAAAGGGCCTAGGGACGTATGAGCAGTTCTTC. This gives the protein CASSPKGLGTYEQFF.